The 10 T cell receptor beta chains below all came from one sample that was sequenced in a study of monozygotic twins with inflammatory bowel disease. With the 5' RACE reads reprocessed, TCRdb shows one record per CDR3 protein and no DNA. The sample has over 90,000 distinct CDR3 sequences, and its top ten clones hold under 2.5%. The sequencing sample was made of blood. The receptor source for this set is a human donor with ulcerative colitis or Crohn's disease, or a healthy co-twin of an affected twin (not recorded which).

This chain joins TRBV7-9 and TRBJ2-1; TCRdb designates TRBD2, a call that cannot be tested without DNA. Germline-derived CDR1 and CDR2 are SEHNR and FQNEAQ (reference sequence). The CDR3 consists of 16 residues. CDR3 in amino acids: CASSWDHAGRLNEQFF.

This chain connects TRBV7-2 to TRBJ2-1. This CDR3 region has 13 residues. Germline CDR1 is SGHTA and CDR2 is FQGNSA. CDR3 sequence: CASSLERENEQFF.

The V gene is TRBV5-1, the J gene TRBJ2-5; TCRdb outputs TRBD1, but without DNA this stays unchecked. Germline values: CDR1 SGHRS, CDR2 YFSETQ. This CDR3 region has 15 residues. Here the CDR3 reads CASSLGGRHEETQYF.

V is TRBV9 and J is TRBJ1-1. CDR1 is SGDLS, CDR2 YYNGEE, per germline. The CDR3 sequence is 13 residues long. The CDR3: CASSSLLNTEAFF. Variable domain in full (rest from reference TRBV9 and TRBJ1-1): DSGVTQTPKHLITATGQRVTLRCSPRSGDLSVYWYQQSLDQGLQFLIQYYNGEERAKGNILERFSAQQFPDLHSELNLSSLELGDSALYFCASSSLLNTEAFFGQGTRLTVV.

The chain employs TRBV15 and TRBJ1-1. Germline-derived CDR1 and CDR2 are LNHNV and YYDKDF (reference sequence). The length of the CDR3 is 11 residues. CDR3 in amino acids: CATSNAAEAFF.

The CDR3 is CASSPRDRGADTQYF. The rearrangement uses TRBV18 and TRBJ2-3; TCRdb's D call of TRBD1 is untestable without DNA. This CDR3 is 15 amino acids long. Looked up from germline, CDR1 is KGHSH and CDR2 is LQKENI.

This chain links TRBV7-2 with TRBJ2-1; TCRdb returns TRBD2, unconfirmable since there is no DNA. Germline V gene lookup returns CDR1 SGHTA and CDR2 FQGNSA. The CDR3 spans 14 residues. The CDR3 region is CASSPSISGNEQFF. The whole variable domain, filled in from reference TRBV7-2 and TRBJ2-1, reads GAGVSQSPSNKVTEKGKDVELRCDPISGHTALYWYRQSLGQGLEFLIYFQGNSAPDKSGLPSDRFSAERTGGSVSTLTIQRTQQEDSAVYLCASSPSISGNEQFFGPGTRLTVL.

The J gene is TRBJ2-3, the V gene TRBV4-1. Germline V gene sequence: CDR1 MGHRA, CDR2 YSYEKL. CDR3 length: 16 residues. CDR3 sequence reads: CATTSGNSETTDTQYF.

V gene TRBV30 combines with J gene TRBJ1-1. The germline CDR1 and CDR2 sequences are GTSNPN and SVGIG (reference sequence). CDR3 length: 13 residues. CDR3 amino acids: CAWNRVREAEAFF.

CDR3 sequence reads: CASKLRGRISDTQYF. The chain couples TRBV6-5 to TRBJ2-3; lacking DNA, the TRBD1 call made by TCRdb goes unchecked. This CDR3 comprises 15 residues. Germline loops: CDR1 MNHEY, CDR2 SVGAGI.